This T cell receptor (beta chain) was captured in a study of T cell changes during pregnancy in multiple sclerosis. The method was immunoSEQ multiplex PCR; TCRdb's version includes in-frame clones alone and lacks a portion of them. The table lists 50,000 or so clones, around 94% of them singletons. The TCR sequence derives from a female donor with multiple sclerosis, enrolled in a pregnancy study. Specimen: CD4+ T cells from peripheral blood mononuclear cells, collected in the second trimester of pregnancy.

The CDR3 nucleotides are TGTGCCAGCAGTTCCGATGGGGGGACCTACGAGCAGTACTTC. As protein: CASSSDGGTYEQYF. The chain couples TRBV7-2 to TRBJ2-7; TRBD2 might be the D (6 bases). Trimming removed 6 bases from V and 2 bases from J, with 14 bases in between. Germline V gene sequence: CDR1 SGHTA, CDR2 FQGNSA. This CDR3 spans 14 amino acids.